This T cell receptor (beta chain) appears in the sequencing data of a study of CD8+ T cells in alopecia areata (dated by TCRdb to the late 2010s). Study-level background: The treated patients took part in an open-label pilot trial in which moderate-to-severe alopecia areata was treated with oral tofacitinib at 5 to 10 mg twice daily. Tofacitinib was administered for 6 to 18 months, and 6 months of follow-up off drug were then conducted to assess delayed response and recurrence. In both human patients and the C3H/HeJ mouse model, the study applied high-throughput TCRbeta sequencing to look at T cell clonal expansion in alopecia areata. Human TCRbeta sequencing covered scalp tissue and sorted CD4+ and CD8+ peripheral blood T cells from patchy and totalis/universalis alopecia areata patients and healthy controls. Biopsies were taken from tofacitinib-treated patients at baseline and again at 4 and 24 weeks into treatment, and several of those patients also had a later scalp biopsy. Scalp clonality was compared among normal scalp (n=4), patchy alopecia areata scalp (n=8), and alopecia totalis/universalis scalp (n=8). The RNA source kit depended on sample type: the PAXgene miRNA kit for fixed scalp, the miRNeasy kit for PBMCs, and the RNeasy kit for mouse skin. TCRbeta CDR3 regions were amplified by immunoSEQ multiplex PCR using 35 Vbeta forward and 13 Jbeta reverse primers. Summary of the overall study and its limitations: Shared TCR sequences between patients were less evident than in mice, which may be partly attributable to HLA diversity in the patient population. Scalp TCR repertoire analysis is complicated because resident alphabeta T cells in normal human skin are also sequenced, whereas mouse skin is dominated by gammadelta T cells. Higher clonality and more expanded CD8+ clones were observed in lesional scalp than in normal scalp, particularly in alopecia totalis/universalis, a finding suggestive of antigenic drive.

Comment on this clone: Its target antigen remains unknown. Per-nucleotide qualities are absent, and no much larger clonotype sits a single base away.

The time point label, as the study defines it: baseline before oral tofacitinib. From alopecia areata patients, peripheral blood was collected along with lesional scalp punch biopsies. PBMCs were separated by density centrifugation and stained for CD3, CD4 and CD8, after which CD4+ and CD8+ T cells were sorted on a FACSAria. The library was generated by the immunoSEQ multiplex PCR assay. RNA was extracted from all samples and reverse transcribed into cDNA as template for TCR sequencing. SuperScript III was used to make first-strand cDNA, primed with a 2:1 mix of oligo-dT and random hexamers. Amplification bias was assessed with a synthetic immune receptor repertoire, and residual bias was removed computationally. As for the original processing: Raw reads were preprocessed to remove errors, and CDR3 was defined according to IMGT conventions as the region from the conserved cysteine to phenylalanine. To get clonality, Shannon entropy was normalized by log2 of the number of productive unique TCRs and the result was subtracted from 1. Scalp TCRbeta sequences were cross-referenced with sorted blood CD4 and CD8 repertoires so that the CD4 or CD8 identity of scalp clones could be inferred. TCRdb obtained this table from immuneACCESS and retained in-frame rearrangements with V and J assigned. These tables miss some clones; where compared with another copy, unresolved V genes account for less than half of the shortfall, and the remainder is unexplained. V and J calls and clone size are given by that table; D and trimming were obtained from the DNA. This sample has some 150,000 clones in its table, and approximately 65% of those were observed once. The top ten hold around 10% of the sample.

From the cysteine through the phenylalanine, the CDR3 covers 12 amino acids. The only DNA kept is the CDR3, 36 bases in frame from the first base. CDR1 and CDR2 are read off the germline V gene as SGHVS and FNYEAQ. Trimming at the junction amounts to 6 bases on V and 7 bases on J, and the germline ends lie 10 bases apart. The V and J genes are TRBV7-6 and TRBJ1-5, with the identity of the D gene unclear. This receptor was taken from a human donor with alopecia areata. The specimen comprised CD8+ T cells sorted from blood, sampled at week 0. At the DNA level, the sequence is TGTGCCAGCAGTCCGGGTGGACAGCCCCAGCATTTT. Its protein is CASSPGGQPQHF.